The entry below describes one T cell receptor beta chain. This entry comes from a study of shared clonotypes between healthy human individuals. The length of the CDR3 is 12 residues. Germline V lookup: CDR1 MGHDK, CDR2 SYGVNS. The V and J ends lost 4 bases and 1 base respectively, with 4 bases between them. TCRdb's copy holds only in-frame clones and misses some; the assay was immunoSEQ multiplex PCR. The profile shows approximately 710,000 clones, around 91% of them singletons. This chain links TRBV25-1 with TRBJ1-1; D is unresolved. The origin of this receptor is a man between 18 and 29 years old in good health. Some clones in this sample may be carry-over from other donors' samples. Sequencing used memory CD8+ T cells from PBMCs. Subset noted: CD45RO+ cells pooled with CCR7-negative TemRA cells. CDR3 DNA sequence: TGTGCCAGCAGTGCCAGGAACACTGAAGCTTTCTTT. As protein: CASSARNTEAFF.